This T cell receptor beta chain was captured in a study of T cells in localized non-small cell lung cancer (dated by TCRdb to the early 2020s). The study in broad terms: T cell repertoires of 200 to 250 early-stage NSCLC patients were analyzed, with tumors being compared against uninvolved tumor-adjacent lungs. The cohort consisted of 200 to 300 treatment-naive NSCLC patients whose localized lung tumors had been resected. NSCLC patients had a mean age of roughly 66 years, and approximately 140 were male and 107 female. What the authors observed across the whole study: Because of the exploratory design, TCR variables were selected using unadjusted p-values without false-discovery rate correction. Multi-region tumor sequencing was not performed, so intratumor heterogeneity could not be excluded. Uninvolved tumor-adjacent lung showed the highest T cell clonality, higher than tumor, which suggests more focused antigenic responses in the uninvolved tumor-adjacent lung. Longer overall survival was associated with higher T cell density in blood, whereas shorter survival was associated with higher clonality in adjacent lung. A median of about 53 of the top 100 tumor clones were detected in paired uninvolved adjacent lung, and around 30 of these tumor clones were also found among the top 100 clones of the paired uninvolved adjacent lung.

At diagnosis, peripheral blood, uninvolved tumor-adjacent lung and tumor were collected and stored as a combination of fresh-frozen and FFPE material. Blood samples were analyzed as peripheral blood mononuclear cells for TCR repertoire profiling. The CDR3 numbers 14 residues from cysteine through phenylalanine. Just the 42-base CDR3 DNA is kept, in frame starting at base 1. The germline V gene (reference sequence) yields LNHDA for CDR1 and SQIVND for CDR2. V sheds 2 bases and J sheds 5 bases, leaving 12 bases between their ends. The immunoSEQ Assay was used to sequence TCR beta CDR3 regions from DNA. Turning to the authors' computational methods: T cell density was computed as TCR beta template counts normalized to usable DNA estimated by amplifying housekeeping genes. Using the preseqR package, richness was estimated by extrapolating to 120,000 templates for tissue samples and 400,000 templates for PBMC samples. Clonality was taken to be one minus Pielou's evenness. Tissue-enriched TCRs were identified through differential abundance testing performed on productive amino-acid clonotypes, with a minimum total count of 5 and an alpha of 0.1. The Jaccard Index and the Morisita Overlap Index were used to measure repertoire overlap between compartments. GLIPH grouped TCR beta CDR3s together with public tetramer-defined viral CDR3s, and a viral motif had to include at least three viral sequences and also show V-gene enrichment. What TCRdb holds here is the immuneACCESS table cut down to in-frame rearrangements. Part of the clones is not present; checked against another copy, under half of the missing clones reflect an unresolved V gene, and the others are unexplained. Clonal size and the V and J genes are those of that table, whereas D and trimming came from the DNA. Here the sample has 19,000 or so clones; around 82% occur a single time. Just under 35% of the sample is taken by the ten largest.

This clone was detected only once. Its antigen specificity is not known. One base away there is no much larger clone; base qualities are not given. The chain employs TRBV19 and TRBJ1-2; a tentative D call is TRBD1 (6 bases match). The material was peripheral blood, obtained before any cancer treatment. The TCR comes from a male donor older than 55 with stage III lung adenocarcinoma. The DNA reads TGTGCCAGTAGTATAAAACAGGGCTTGTATGGCTACACCTTC. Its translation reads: CASSIKQGLYGYTF.